This T cell receptor (beta chain) was profiled in a study of blood T cell repertoires in COVID-19. Study context: Collection of acute and convalescent COVID-19 samples took place in the United States, Italy and Spain. Nucleic acid was either cDNA or gDNA, and it came from T cells, B-cell-depleted T cells, or PBMCs.

In the original workflow: Reference gene primer amplification in the assay estimated nucleated cell counts. TCRdb's copy holds only in-frame clones and misses some; the assay was immunoSEQ multiplex PCR. V and J calls and clone size are given by that table; D and trimming were obtained from the DNA. The table lists roughly 380,000 clones, roughly 85% of them singletons, with 3.6% in the top ten. V lost 0 bases, J lost 7 bases, and 10 bases lay in between. The CDR3 has 15 residues. Germline V CDR1 and CDR2: MNHEY, SVGAGI. Regarding this clone: In the same sample, other DNA sequences code for this CDR3.

The sequence came from a woman between 18 and 30 years old with acute or convalescent COVID-19. The genes are TRBV6-5 and TRBJ1-6; D is perhaps TRBD1 (5 bases). Sequencing was done on a sample of peripheral blood. In nucleotides, the CDR3 is TGTGCCAGCAGTTACTCCGGGACTGGGAATTCACCCCTCCACTTT. Its protein product is CASSYSGTGNSPLHF.